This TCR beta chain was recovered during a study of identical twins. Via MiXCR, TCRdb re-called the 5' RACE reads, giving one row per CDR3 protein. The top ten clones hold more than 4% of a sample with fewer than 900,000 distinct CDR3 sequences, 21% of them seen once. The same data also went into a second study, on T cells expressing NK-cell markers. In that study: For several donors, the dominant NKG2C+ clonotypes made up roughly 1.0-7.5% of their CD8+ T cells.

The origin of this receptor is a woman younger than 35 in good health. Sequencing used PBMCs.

Here the CDR3 reads CSASPRGGAALEQYF. CDR3 sequence (DNA): TGCAGTGCTAGCCCACGCGGGGGAGCGGCCTTAGAGCAGTACTTC. V is TRBV20-1 and J is TRBJ2-7, with TRBD2 matching over 7 bases. From germline, CDR1 is DFQATT and CDR2 SNEGSKA (reference sequence). CDR3 length: 15 residues. The ends lost 3 bases at V and 7 bases at J; junction bases unmatched: 15.